Each of the 10 T cell receptor beta chains below was sequenced from the same sample in a study of vaccination effects on CD4 cells after COVID-19. Culture lasted 10 days before CD4+ T cell isolation. The data were produced by immunoSEQ multiplex PCR, yet TCRdb's version contains in-frame clones alone and is incomplete. The sample lists 45,000 to 60,000 clones; about three quarters were seen once. No antigen is known for these receptors. Sequencing used CD4+ T cells from PBMCs cultured without peptide, obtained before COVID-19 vaccination. The source of these receptors is a human donor who had a prior SARS-CoV-2 infection.

The chain is built from TRBV28 and TRBJ1-3; 7 bases fit TRBD1. The CDR3 totals 13 residues. Trimming at V came to 9 bases and at J to 4 bases, leaving 6 bases not matched to a gene. The germline CDR1 and CDR2 sequences are MDHEN and SYDVKM. CDR3 sequence: CASNRGLGNTIYF. Here the CDR3 DNA reads TGTGCCAGTAATAGGGGGCTCGGAAACACCATATATTTT.

This clone was counted once. The chain is built from TRBV18 and TRBJ2-7; the D is unclear. Trimming took 2 bases from V and 5 from J, leaving 7 bases between them. The germline CDR1 and CDR2 sequences are KGHSH and LQKENI. This CDR3 comprises 12 residues. CDR3 DNA: TGTGCCAGCTCACCAGAAGGAAACGAGCAGTACTTC. As protein: CASSPEGNEQYF.

The CDR3 coding sequence is TGTGCCAGCAGACGTCAGGGGGAGCATACTAACTATGGCTACACCTTC. It specifies CASRRQGEHTNYGYTF. V gene TRBV2 combines with J gene TRBJ1-2; TRBD1 aligns across 7 bases. V dropped 6 bases and J dropped 0; count of bases not matched to a gene: 10. This CDR3 is built from 16 residues. Per germline, CDR1 SNHLY and CDR2 FYNNEI.

The rearrangement links TRBV9 to TRBJ2-3; 10 nucleotides match TRBD2. Germline-derived CDR1 and CDR2 are SGDLS and YYNGEE. V trimming: 4 bases; J trimming: 1 base; junction bases outside the gene matches: 6. CDR3 length: 16 residues. The CDR3 DNA reads TGTGCCAGCAGCCCCCCAGGACTAGCGGGCACAGATACGCAGTATTTT. Protein: CASSPPGLAGTDTQYF.

As DNA, the CDR3 is TGCGCCAGCAGCGCCGACAGGGCTAACACTGAAGCTTTCTTT. Its protein is CASSADRANTEAFF. This chain links TRBV5-1 with TRBJ1-1, with TRBD1 matching 7 bases. With 4 bases clipped from V and 2 bases from J, the junction kept 5 bases outside the gene matches. The CDR3 length is 14 residues. Germline V gene sequence: CDR1 SGHRS, CDR2 YFSETQ. The variable domain in full, completed from reference TRBV5-1 and TRBJ1-1, reads KAGVTQTPRYLIKTRGQQVTLSCSPISGHRSVSWYQQTPGQGLQFLFEYFSETQRNKGNFPGRFSGRQFSNSRSEMNVSTLELGDSALYLCASSADRANTEAFFGQGTRLTVV.

This sequence joins TRBV2 and TRBJ1-6; tentatively, D is TRBD1 (5 bases). The germline V and J ends were trimmed by 8 bases and 0 bases, with 14 bases remaining between them. The CDR3 runs to 16 residues. The germline V gene has CDR1 SNHLY and CDR2 FYNNEI. In DNA form, the CDR3 reads TGTGCCAGCCTCCAGGGAGTCCTCTCCTATAATTCACCCCTCCACTTT. This gives the protein CASLQGVLSYNSPLHF.

CDR3 DNA sequence: TGTGCCAGCAGCAGCGGCGCGGGGGAAGGGGACACCGGGGAGCTGTTTTTT. Encoded protein: CASSSGAGEGDTGELFF. The chain carries TRBV5-4 and TRBJ2-2, with TRBD2 matching over 7 bases. J lost 3 bases, V lost 4 bases, and 12 bases had no gene match. The CDR3 loop spans 17 amino acids. Germline V CDR1 and CDR2: SGHNT, YYREEE (reference sequence).

The rearrangement links TRBV4-1 to TRBJ1-2; D is uncertain. Germline V gives CDR1 MGHRA, CDR2 YSYEKL. This CDR3 is built from 14 residues. V was trimmed by 1 base and J by 8 bases, leaving 14 bases between them. In nucleotides, the CDR3 is TGCGCCAGCAGCCAAGTCCCGGGCCCGGGAGGCTACACCTTC. This codes for CASSQVPGPGGYTF.

The rearrangement links TRBV5-1 to TRBJ1-2; D uncertain. The CDR3 extends over 14 amino acids. With 0 bases removed from V and 3 bases from J, the gap between germline ends came to 9 bases. Germline V gene data show CDR1 as SGHRS and CDR2 as YFSETQ. The CDR3 DNA reads TGCGCCAGCAGCTTGGACTTGAGCGACTATGGCTACACCTTC. Protein sequence: CASSLDLSDYGYTF.

J is TRBJ2-5 and V is TRBV12-3 or TRBV12-4; 7 bases map to TRBD2. V was pared by 2 bases and J by 5 bases, with 2 bases of the junction left unmatched. The CDR3 extends over 13 amino acids. This CDR3 is CASSLREGETQYF. As DNA, the CDR3 is TGTGCCAGCAGTTTAAGGGAGGGGGAGACCCAGTACTTC.